The present T cell receptor beta chain was sequenced within a study of technical replicates of blood from a few donors (dated by TCRdb to 2016 to 2017). Libraries were built with the immunoSEQ multiplex PCR assay. The source is immuneACCESS, and TCRdb retained only in-frame sequences with V and J called. Part of the clones is not carried over; for the studies checked, unresolved V genes explain less than half of this, and the remainder is unexplained. The sample table lists around 53,000 clones, 85% to 90% of them with a count of one. The leading ten clones occupy roughly 5.2% of the sample. In the germline V gene, CDR1 corresponds to MNHEY and CDR2 to SVGAGI. V is clipped by 0 bases and J by 5 bases, and the sequence between their germline boundaries is 12 bases long. From its cysteine to its phenylalanine, the CDR3 spans 15 amino acids. Left in the record is the CDR3 DNA by itself, 45 bases read in frame from the first base.

Notes on this clone: It lacks a known antigen. Base quality data are lacking; no much larger clone is found one base away.

The chain employs TRBV6-5 and TRBJ2-3, with the identity of the D gene unclear. Source material: PBMCs. The sequence came from a human donor in good health. Some clones in this sample may be carry-over from other donors' samples. The DNA sequence is as follows: TGTGCCAGCAGTTACTCAGTCGGCTACAGAGATACGCAGTATTTT. Its protein is CASSYSVGYRDTQYF.